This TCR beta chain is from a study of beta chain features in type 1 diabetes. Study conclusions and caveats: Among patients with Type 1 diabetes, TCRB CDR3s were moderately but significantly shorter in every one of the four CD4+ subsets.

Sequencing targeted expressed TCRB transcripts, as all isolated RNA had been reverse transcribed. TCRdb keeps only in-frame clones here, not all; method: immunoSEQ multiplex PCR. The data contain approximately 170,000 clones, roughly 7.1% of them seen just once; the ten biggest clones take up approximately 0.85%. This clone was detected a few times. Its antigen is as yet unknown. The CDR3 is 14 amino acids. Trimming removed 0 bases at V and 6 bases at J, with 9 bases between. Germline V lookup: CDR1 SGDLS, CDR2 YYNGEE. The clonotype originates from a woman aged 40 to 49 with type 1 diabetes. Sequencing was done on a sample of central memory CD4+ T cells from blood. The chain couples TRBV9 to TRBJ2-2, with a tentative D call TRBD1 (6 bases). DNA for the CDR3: TGTGCCAGCAGCGTAGTAACAGGGTCCGGGGAGCTGTTTTTT. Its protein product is CASSVVTGSGELFF.